This TCR beta chain stems from a study of T cell responses to AZD1222 COVID-19 vaccine (dated by TCRdb to the early 2020s). Concerning the study at large: AZD1222 recipients given second doses at about 4 weeks or at about 12 weeks were pooled, since spike-specific TCR depth and breadth were not found to differ between the two schedules. TCR sequencing was performed for 230 to 250 trial participants, of whom roughly 200 were given two doses of AZD1222 and 26 were given two doses of MenACWY control vaccine. Trial participants were enrolled into age subgroups of 18-55, 56-69 and 70-plus years, which contained about 150, 27 and 61 TCR-sequenced participants, respectively. General conclusions and limits of the study: Reportedly, almost half of the unique spike-specific TCRs recognized epitopes lying outside the regions that are mutated in the B.1.351 and B.1.1.7 variants. Vaccine-associated CD4 TCRs spanned the whole spike protein, with dominant responses in regions 160-218 and 743-854. Most participants were white British and females outnumbered males, and the authors suggested that clonal diversity may have been underestimated. Conclusions about previously exposed vaccinees are limited, since just 6 or 7 AZD1222 recipients were seropositive for SARS-CoV-2 at baseline. A significant rise in spike-specific TCR breadth and depth was observed after two AZD1222 doses relative to day 0 and relative to MenACWY recipients. Because no day 14 peak-response samples were available, repertoires were characterized only after the peak T cell response. The 56-69-year group was small, and its depth increase did not reach significance, likely because of low power.

With respect to this clone: The target of this receptor is not known. No per-base quality is available; no much larger clone lies one base away.

The CDR3 regions of human TCRbeta chains were analyzed by immunosequencing. The paper's data handling went like this. Repertoire TCRs were matched against a reference library of SARS-CoV-2-specific TCRs generated with the MIRA antigen-specificity platform. Breadth was defined as the fraction of unique TCRs that were SARS-CoV-2-associated, and depth was defined as the fraction of total T cells that were SARS-CoV-2-associated. Each spike-specific TCR was assigned to its reactive spike region and to a CD4 or CD8 class using the MIRA data. Log10-transformed breadth and depth values were compared by one-way ANOVA with Sidak's multiple comparisons tests. TCRdb mirrors the immuneACCESS table, restricted to in-frame sequences. Some clones are absent from its copies; in checked studies, under half trace to an unresolved V gene, and the reason for the others is unknown. V and J calls and clone size are copied from that table; D and trimming were computed from the DNA. This sample is represented by 140,000 to 150,000 clones; under 95% of them were singletons. The ten largest account for 5.2% of the sample.

The time point label, as the study defines it: baseline before first vaccination. The vaccinee samples were drawn from two UK trials, COV001 and COV002, one of which was a single-blind randomized controlled phase 2/3 trial testing AZD1222 (ChAdOx1 nCoV-19) in healthy adults. Trial participant PBMC samples were collected at day 0 and day 28 after the second dose for TCRbeta chain sequencing. The cysteine opens and the phenylalanine closes a CDR3 of 15 amino acids. Only CDR3 DNA remains: 45 bases, in frame from the first base. Deletion took 4 bases off V and 2 bases off J, with a span of 12 bases between the germline ends. Looking up the germline V gene yields CDR1 SNHLY and CDR2 FYNNEI.

This specimen was peripheral blood, taken on day 0 of AZD1222 vaccination. The clonotype was recovered from an adult in good health. The V gene is TRBV2 and the J gene is TRBJ2-1, with TRBD2 tentatively as D gene (5 bases match). The DNA reads TGTGCCAGCAGTGGGGAGCCGGGTCCCTACAATGAGCAGTTCTTC. Its protein product is CASSGEPGPYNEQFF.